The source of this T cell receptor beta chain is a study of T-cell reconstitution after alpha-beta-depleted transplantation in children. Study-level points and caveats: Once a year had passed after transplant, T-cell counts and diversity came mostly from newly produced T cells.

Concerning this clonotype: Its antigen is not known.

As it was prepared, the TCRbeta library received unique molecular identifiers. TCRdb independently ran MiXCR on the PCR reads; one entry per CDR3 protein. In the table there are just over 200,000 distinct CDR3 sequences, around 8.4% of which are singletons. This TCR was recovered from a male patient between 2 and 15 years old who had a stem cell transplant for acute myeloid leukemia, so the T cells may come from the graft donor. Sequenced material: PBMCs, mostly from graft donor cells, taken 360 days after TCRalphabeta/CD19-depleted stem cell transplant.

DNA of the CDR3: TGTGCCAGCAGTTTTCAAGGGACTAGCGGGACCGGGGAGCTGTTTTTT. Encoded protein: CASSFQGTSGTGELFF. The chain uses TRBV12-3 or TRBV12-4 and TRBJ2-2; 12 nucleotides agree with TRBD2. CDR3 length equals 16 residues. V lost 3 bases, J lost 5 bases, and 4 bases stayed unmatched.